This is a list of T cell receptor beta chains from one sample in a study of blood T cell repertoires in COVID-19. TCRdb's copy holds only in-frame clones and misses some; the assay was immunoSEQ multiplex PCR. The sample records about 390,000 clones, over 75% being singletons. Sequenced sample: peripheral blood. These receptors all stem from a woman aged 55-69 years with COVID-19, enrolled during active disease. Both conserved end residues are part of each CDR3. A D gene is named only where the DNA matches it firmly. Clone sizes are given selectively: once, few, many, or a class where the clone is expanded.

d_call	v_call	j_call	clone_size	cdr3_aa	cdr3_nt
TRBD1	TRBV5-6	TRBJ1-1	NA	CASSSLDRETEAFF	TGTGCCAGCAGCTCCTTGGACAGGGAGACTGAAGCTTTCTTT
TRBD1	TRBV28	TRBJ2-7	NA	CASSTHPGQAYEQYF	TGTGCCAGCAGTACCCACCCGGGACAGGCGTACGAGCAGTACTTC
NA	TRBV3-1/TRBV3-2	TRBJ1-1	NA	CASSHANEAFF	TGTGCCAGCAGCCACGCGAATGAAGCTTTCTTT
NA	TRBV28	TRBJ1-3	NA	CASSSINTIYF	TGTGCCAGCAGCTCTATAAACACCATATATTTT
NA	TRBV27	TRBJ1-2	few	CASSPRRVNYGYTF	TGTGCCAGCAGTCCCCGGAGGGTAAACTATGGCTACACCTTC
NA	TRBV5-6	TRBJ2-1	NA	CASSLVAGEQFF	TGTGCCAGCAGCTTGGTGGCGGGGGAGCAGTTCTTC
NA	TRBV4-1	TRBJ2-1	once	CASSQNTDRDQFF	TGCGCCAGCAGCCAAAATACTGACAGAGACCAGTTCTTC
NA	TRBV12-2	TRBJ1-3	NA	CASRLTDSLLNTIYF	TGTGCAAGTCGCTTGACAGACTCACTCTTAAACACCATATATTTT
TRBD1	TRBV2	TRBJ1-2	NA	CASKDREYGYTF	TGTGCCAGCAAGGACAGGGAGTATGGCTACACCTTC
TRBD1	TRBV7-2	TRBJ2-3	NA	CASSLQGAADTQYF	TGTGCCAGCAGCCTCCAGGGGGCCGCAGATACGCAGTATTTT
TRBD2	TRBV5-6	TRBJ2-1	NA	CASSLGAGVDEQFF	TGTGCCAGCAGCTTGGGGGCGGGGGTTGATGAGCAGTTCTTC
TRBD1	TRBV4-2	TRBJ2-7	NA	CASSPGQGGYEQYF	TGTGCCAGCAGCCCGGGACAGGGAGGCTACGAGCAGTACTTC
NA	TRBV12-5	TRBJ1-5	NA	CASRGWRNQPQHF	TGTGCTAGTAGAGGTTGGCGCAATCAGCCCCAGCATTTT
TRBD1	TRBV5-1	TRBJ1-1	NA	CASSPGQGHTRGEAFF	TGCGCCAGCAGCCCCGGACAGGGACACACTAGAGGGGAAGCTTTCTTT
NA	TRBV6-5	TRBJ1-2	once	CASILGTHYGYTF	TGTGCCAGCATTTTAGGGACACACTATGGCTACACCTTC
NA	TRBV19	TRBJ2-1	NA	CASSARTGRDIGNEQFF	TGTGCCAGTAGTGCCCGGACGGGTCGGGATATTGGCAATGAGCAGTTCTTC
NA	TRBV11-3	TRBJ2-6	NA	CASSPAGAGANVLTF	TGTGCCAGCAGCCCAGCCGGGGCTGGGGCCAACGTCCTGACTTTC
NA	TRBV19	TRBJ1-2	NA	CASSINRAGGYTF	TGTGCCAGTAGTATCAACAGGGCAGGAGGCTACACCTTC
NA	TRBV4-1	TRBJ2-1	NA	CASSQGGIGNEQFF	TGCGCCAGCAGCCAAGGGGGCATCGGAAATGAGCAGTTCTTC
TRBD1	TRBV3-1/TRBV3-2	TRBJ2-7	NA	CAISTRDRGTYEQYF	TGTGCCATATCAACCCGGGACAGGGGGACCTACGAGCAGTACTTC
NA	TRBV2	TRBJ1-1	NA	CASIPQWWEAFF	TGTGCCAGCATTCCACAGTGGTGGGAAGCTTTCTTT
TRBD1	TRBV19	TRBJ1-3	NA	CASSPLNYRGSGNTIYF	TGTGCCAGTAGTCCCCTCAACTACAGGGGCTCTGGAAACACCATATATTTT
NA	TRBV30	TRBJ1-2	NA	CAWRGRGSGYGYTF	TGTGCCTGGAGAGGTCGGGGAAGTGGCTATGGCTACACCTTC
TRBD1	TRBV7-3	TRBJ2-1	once	CASSYGQVGNEQFF	TGTGCCAGCAGCTACGGACAGGTGGGCAATGAGCAGTTCTTC
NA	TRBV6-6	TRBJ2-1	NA	CASLTGYNEQFF	TGTGCCAGCCTAACAGGTTACAATGAGCAGTTCTTC
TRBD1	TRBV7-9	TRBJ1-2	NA	CASSPILSGQNYGYTF	TGTGCCAGCAGCCCAATACTATCGGGACAGAATTATGGCTACACCTTC
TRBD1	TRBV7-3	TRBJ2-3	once	CASASGTATTDTQYF	TGTGCCAGCGCTTCCGGGACAGCCACCACAGATACGCAGTATTTT
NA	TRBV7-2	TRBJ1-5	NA	CASSSQGQSNQPQHF	TGTGCCAGCAGCTCACAGGGTCAGAGCAATCAGCCCCAGCATTTT
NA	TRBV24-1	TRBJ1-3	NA	CATSDFSRIGNTIYF	TGTGCCACCAGTGATTTCTCTAGAATTGGAAACACCATATATTTT
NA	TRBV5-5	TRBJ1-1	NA	CASSPYRDTEAFF	TGTGCCAGCAGCCCTTACAGGGACACTGAAGCTTTCTTT
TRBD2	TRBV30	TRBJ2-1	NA	CAWSVRTSGINEQFF	TGTGCCTGGAGTGTAAGGACTAGCGGCATCAATGAGCAGTTCTTC
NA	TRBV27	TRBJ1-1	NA	CASRDPTVLSTEAFF	TGTGCCAGCCGAGACCCGACAGTCTTGAGCACTGAAGCTTTCTTT
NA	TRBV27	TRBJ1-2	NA	CASSLAGSPPYGYTF	TGTGCCAGCAGTTTGGCAGGAAGTCCGCCCTATGGCTACACCTTC
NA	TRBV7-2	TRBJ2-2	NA	CASSFLGGNTGELFF	TGTGCCAGCAGCTTTCTCGGGGGGAACACCGGGGAGCTGTTTTTT
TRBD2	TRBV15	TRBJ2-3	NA	CATSTTSGGADTQYF	TGTGCCACCAGCACTACTAGCGGGGGCGCAGATACGCAGTATTTT
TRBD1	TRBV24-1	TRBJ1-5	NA	CATSDSRQGANQPQHF	TGTGCCACCAGTGATTCCAGACAGGGGGCGAACCAGCCCCAGCATTTT
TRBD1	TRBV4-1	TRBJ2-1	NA	CASSQVPGQGFNEQFF	TGCGCCAGCAGCCAAGTCCCGGGACAGGGTTTCAATGAGCAGTTCTTC
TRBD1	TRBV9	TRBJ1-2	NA	CASSVGGTGGYTF	TGTGCCAGCAGCGTAGGGGGGACAGGCGGCTACACCTTC
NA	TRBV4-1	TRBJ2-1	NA	CASSQDQAFQGPALGRQFF	TGCGCCAGCAGCCAAGATCAGGCCTTCCAGGGGCCTGCTTTGGGGAGGCAGTTCTTC
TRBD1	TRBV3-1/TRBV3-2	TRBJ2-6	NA	CASSHGTGPNPNVLTF	TGTGCCAGCAGCCACGGGACAGGCCCTAACCCCAACGTCCTGACTTTC
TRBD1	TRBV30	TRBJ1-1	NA	CAWGQGVTEAFF	TGTGCCTGGGGACAGGGGGTCACTGAAGCTTTCTTT
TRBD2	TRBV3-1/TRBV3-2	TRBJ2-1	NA	CASSQNSGALYNEQFF	TGTGCCAGCAGCCAAAATAGCGGGGCGCTCTACAATGAGCAGTTCTTC
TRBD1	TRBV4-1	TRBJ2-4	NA	CASSSIRQGVNIQYF	TGCGCCAGCAGTTCAATTAGACAGGGAGTGAACATTCAGTACTTC
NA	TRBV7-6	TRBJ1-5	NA	CASSQDGAGQPQHF	TGTGCCAGCAGCCAGGACGGCGCGGGGCAGCCCCAGCATTTT
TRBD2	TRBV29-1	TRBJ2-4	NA	CSVLAGGKNIQYF	TGCAGCGTTTTGGCGGGGGGGAAAAACATTCAGTACTTC
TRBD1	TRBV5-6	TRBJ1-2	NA	CASSLNGQGTYGYTF	TGTGCCAGCAGCTTAAACGGACAGGGGACCTATGGCTACACCTTC
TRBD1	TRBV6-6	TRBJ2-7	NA	CASSPWTGWRYEQYF	TGTGCCAGCAGTCCTTGGACAGGGTGGCGCTACGAGCAGTACTTC
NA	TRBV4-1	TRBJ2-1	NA	CASSQPVTSSYNEQFF	TGCGCCAGCAGCCAACCGGTAACTAGCTCCTACAATGAGCAGTTCTTC
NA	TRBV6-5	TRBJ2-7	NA	CASKQGFVGYEQYF	TGTGCCAGTAAGCAGGGGTTTGTCGGCTACGAGCAGTACTTC
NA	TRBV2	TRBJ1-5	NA	CASRLDSGAPQHF	TGTGCCAGCAGACTGGACAGCGGGGCGCCCCAGCATTTT
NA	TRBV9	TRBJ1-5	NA	CASNTVGDSNQPQHF	TGTGCCAGCAACACAGTGGGAGATAGCAATCAGCCCCAGCATTTT
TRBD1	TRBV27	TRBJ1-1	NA	CASSLFGQGITEAFF	TGTGCCAGCAGTTTATTTGGACAGGGGATCACTGAAGCTTTCTTT
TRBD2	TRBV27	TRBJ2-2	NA	CASRPVGAGLSGELFF	TGTGCCAGCAGGCCCGTGGGAGCGGGGTTGAGCGGGGAGCTGTTTTTT
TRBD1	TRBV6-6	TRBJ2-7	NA	CASSYSDRGSYEQYF	TGTGCCAGCAGTTACTCGGACAGGGGATCCTACGAGCAGTACTTC
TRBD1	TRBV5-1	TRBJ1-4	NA	CASSLNGQEGEKLFF	TGCGCCAGCAGCTTAAACGGACAGGAAGGGGAAAAACTGTTTTTT
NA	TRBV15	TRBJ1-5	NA	CATTTGGLQPQHF	TGTGCCACCACCACCGGGGGGTTGCAGCCCCAGCATTTT
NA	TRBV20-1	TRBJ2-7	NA	CSARGQVEQYF	TGCAGTGCTAGAGGTCAGGTCGAGCAGTACTTC
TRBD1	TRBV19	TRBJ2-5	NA	CASSGTGQETQYF	TGTGCCAGTAGCGGGACAGGACAAGAGACCCAGTACTTC
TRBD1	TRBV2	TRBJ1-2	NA	CASAGTGRYGYTF	TGTGCCAGCGCCGGGACAGGGAGGTATGGCTACACCTTC
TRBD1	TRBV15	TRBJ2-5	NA	CATSTDRGFEGETQYF	TGTGCCACCAGCACGGACAGGGGATTTGAAGGAGAGACCCAGTACTTC